Below, 3 T cell receptor beta chains from the same sample are listed, as sequenced in a study of cytomegalovirus exposure and HLA in healthy donors. It was with 60 Vbeta and 13 Jbeta primers that the PCR ran. Assay used: immunoSEQ multiplex PCR; TCRdb lists only in-frame clones, some missing. The sample includes fewer than 200,000 clones, approximately 79% seen only once; the top ten take under 8%. Sequenced sample: PBMCs. These receptors all come from a man aged 35 to 55 in good health and CMV-seropositive.

The chain has TRBV18 and TRBJ2-5, with 7 positions matching TRBD2. Germline CDR1 and CDR2: KGHSH and LQKENI. Trimming took 6 bases from V and 2 from J; bases not matched to a gene: 9. This CDR3 has 15 residues. CDR3 sequence reads: CASSHSREAQETQYF. CDR3 DNA sequence: TGTGCCAGCTCCCACTCCCGGGAGGCACAAGAGACCCAGTACTTC.

This chain uses TRBV6-1 with TRBJ1-5; 8 nucleotides align to TRBD1. Unmatched junction bases numbered 3, after V lost 2 bases and J lost 0 bases. This CDR3 contains 16 residues. The germline gives CDR1 MNHNS, CDR2 SASEGT. CDR3 coding DNA: TGTGCCAGCAGTGAAATTACAGGGGGTAGCAATCAGCCCCAGCATTTT. Its translation: CASSEITGGSNQPQHF.

The chain employs TRBV12-5 and TRBJ2-1; 11 bases map to TRBD2. Germline lookup yields CDR1 LGHNT and CDR2 FRNRAP. V dropped 1 base and J dropped 6; count of bases not matched to a gene: 8. The CDR3 extends over 17 amino acids. DNA of the CDR3: TGTGCTAGTGGTTTGGCCGTTACTAGCGGGAGCGCCAATGAGCAGTTCTTC. Protein product: CASGLAVTSGSANEQFF. The full variable domain, completed using reference TRBV12-5 and TRBJ2-1, is DARVTQTPRHKVTEMGQEVTMRCQPILGHNTVFWYRQTMMQGLELLAYFRNRAPLDDSGMPKDRFSAEMPDATLATLKIQPSEPRDSAVYFCASGLAVTSGSANEQFFGPGTRLTVL.